The 30 T cell receptor beta chains in this list originate from one sample, sequenced in a study of response to subunit inactivated influenza vaccine. Via MiXCR, TCRdb re-called the RT-PCR reads, giving one row per CDR3 protein. Of just over 300,000 distinct CDR3 sequences listed, 20% to 25% are singletons. The starting material was PBMCs from blood, obtained less than 22 months after vaccination. Every receptor here comes from a man between 50 and 69 years old who received an inactivated influenza vaccine.

The CDR3 DNA sequence: TGTGCCAGCACAACAGGGACTGAAGCTTTCTTT. Protein product: CASTTGTEAFF. The V and J genes are TRBV25-1 and TRBJ1-1; maybe TRBD1 (6 bases). With 7 bases removed from V and 5 bases from J, the gap between germline ends came to 8 bases. Germline CDR1 MGHDK, CDR2 SYGVNS. There are 11 residues in the CDR3.

The chain uses TRBV20-1 and TRBJ1-5; D is undetermined. Germline CDR1 DFQATT, CDR2 SNEGSKA (reference sequence). Trimming removed 1 base at V and 3 bases at J, with 13 bases between. The CDR3 has 15 residues. CDR3 amino acids: CSARVPDGHNQPQHF. DNA for the CDR3: TGCAGTGCTAGAGTGCCCGACGGGCACAATCAGCCCCAGCATTTT.

V is TRBV14 and J is TRBJ2-7; 10 bases align to TRBD2. V gave up 2 bases and J gave up 5 bases; unmatched junction bases: 6. The germline V gene encodes CDR1 SGHDN and CDR2 FVKESK. The CDR3 consists of 15 residues. The CDR3 region is CASSQPQREGHEQYF. The DNA for the CDR3 is TGTGCCAGCAGCCAACCCCAGCGGGAGGGCCACGAGCAGTACTTC.

The gene calls are TRBV23-1 and TRBJ2-1, with D tentatively TRBD1 (6 bases). TRBV23-1 is noted as an ORF with a role that remains uncertain. Trimming removed 2 bases at V and 0 bases at J, with 20 bases between. CDR3 length equals 19 residues. The CDR3 DNA reads as TGCGCCAGCAGTCAACCCTATATATTGGACAGCAACTCCTACAATGAGCAGTTCTTC. This translates into CASSQPYILDSNSYNEQFF.

This clonotype was picked up a small number of times. CDR3 sequence reads: CSVRRVRDEAFF. The CDR3 region has the DNA TGCAGCGTCCGCAGGGTGAGGGATGAAGCTTTCTTT. The chain carries TRBV29-1 and TRBJ1-1; D perhaps matches TRBD1 (5 bases). Germline V lookup: CDR1 SQVTM, CDR2 ANQGSEA. This CDR3 is built from 12 residues. Deletions cut 6 bases from V and 7 bases from J, with 15 bases between.

This chain uses TRBV9 with TRBJ2-7, with TRBD2 identical over 12 bases. This CDR3 contains 15 residues. The ends lost 4 bases at V and 2 bases at J; junction bases unmatched: 4. Germline CDR1 and CDR2: SGDLS and YYNGEE. This CDR3 is CASSRLAGDPYEQYF. Here the CDR3 DNA reads TGTGCCAGCAGCAGACTAGCGGGAGATCCCTACGAGCAGTACTTC.

The table lists this clonotype with many counts. The CDR3 nucleotides are TGTGCCAGCAGCCAAGGGGGTCTTCTCCCCTATGGCTACACCTTC. Encoded protein: CASSQGGLLPYGYTF. The gene calls are TRBV4-2 and TRBJ1-2, with D unresolved. Germline loops: CDR1 LGHNA, CDR2 YNFKEQ. V shed 1 base and J shed 4 bases, with 13 bases lying between them. This CDR3 has 15 amino acids.

This clonotype was counted only a few times. The rearrangement links TRBV30 to TRBJ2-4; D gene uncertain. The CDR3 runs 16 residues. Trimming removed 1 base at V and 1 base at J, with 14 bases between. Germline-derived CDR1 and CDR2 are GTSNPN and SVGIG (reference sequence). The chain's CDR3 is CAWSGILVGAKNIQYF. In nucleotides, the CDR3 is TGTGCCTGGAGTGGGATCCTAGTCGGCGCCAAAAACATTCAGTACTTC.

The chain combines TRBV11-2 with TRBJ2-6, with D possibly TRBD2 on 6 matching bases. The length of the CDR3 is 20 residues. Trimming cost V 2 bases and J 0 bases, with 20 bases left between them. CDR1 is SGHAT and CDR2 is FQNNGV in the germline V gene. As DNA, the CDR3 is TGTGCCAGCAGCTTATGGGCGTCCCCTGGGGGGAGCTCTGGGGCCAACGTCCTGACTTTC. This encodes CASSLWASPGGSSGANVLTF.

V and J are TRBV6-1 and TRBJ2-5; D is unclear. This CDR3 comprises 15 residues. Germline lookup yields CDR1 MNHNS and CDR2 SASEGT. Trimming took 7 bases from V and 5 from J, leaving 20 bases between them. The chain's CDR3 is CASNRGMTLGETQYF. Here the CDR3 DNA reads TGTGCCAGCAACAGAGGCATGACCCTGGGTGAGACCCAGTACTTC.

This chain links TRBV7-2 with TRBJ1-3, with D possibly being TRBD1 (5 bases). The germline V gene encodes CDR1 SGHTA and CDR2 FQGNSA. CDR3 size: 15 residues. With 1 base removed from V and 2 bases from J, the gap between germline ends came to 9 bases. The CDR3 is CASSLVVGAGNTIYF. The CDR3 coding sequence is TGTGCCAGCAGCTTAGTCGTGGGGGCTGGAAACACCATATATTTT.

In its sample, this clonotype was seen a few times. Here the CDR3 reads CASSQESIRAEKLFF. The CDR3 DNA reads as TGTGCCAGCAGCCAAGAAAGCATCAGGGCTGAAAAACTGTTTTTT. V and J are TRBV4-2 and TRBJ1-4; tentative D call: TRBD1 (5 bases). The ends were cut back, 0 bases at V and 7 bases at J, with 12 bases in the middle. CDR3 length: 15 residues. Germline CDR1 and CDR2: LGHNA and YNFKEQ.

This clonotype showed up just a few times. This chain's CDR3 is CASTRQGRTEAFF. The CDR3 region has the DNA TGTGCCAGTACCCGACAGGGACGGACTGAAGCTTTCTTT. The chain couples TRBV19 to TRBJ1-1; 7 nucleotides match TRBD1. This CDR3 region has 13 residues. Germline CDR1 LNHDA, CDR2 SQIVND (reference sequence). The V gene end was trimmed by 7 bases and the J gene end by 5 bases; junction bases not matched to a gene: 7.

CDR3 sequence reads: CASSGPGQITDTQYF. CDR3 bases: TGCGCCAGCAGCGGACCCGGGCAGATCACAGATACGCAGTATTTT. V usage is TRBV5-1 and J usage is TRBJ2-3; D call uncertain. V was cut by 4 bases and J by 2 bases, with 14 bases left in between. Per the germline V gene, CDR1 is SGHRS and CDR2 is YFSETQ. This CDR3 region has 15 residues.

The chain links TRBV11-2 to TRBJ2-6; D remains unclear. The CDR3 sequence is 14 residues long. Trimming pared 10 bases from V and 0 bases from J, leaving 10 bases between. In germline, CDR1 is SGHAT, CDR2 FQNNGV. Here the CDR3 DNA reads TGTGCCATTCCAAACCGCTCTGGGGCCAACGTCCTGACTTTC. Translating gives CAIPNRSGANVLTF.

This clonotype was seen once. The chain links TRBV20-1 to TRBJ2-7; unclear D gene. The CDR3 is 11 amino acids. CDR1 is DFQATT and CDR2 is SNEGSKA in the germline V gene (reference sequence). V was clipped by 5 bases and J by 11 bases, with 16 bases between them. In DNA, the CDR3 is TGCAGTGCTGCCAGCGCCGCCAGGAAGTACTTC. Translating it yields CSAASAARKYF.

This rearrangement joins TRBV4-2 to TRBJ1-5; possible D gene TRBD1, 5 bases. This CDR3 has 15 residues. Germline-derived CDR1 and CDR2 are LGHNA and YNFKEQ. V was cut by 0 bases and J by 6 bases, with 12 bases left in between. CDR3 in DNA: TGTGCCAGCAGCCAAGATCGTGGGGGGGGTCAGCCCCAGCATTTT. Translating gives CASSQDRGGGQPQHF.

This rearrangement joins TRBV29-1 to TRBJ2-7; D could derive from TRBD1 or TRBD2 (6 bases each). Trimming left V 5 bases short and J 2 bases short, with 19 bases between. The CDR3 extends over 15 amino acids. The germline gives CDR1 SQVTM, CDR2 ANQGSEA. CDR3 nucleotides: TGCAGCGTTAAAGGGGGGCCCGGAAGTACCTACGAGCAGTACTTC. Protein product: CSVKGGPGSTYEQYF.

This clonotype occurred a few times. The rearrangement joins TRBV4-2 to TRBJ1-5; D might be TRBD1 (5 bases). Germline CDR1 is LGHNA and CDR2 is YNFKEQ. The CDR3 loop spans 14 amino acids. V lost 4 bases, J lost 4 bases, and 11 bases lay in between. This CDR3 is CASSPQGQNQPQHF. CDR3 bases: TGTGCCAGCAGCCCCCAGGGTCAGAATCAGCCCCAGCATTTT.

The genes are TRBV15 and TRBJ2-5; D not certain. The CDR3 covers 16 residues. Between the trimmed V and J ends, which lost 0 bases and 1 base, there was a span of 12 bases. Looked up from germline, CDR1 is LNHNV and CDR2 is YYDKDF (reference sequence). CDR3 DNA sequence: TGTGCCACCAGCAGAGATCCCCGACAAGCCCAAGAGACCCAGTACTTC. Protein sequence: CATSRDPRQAQETQYF.

This clonotype turned up a few times. The chain combines TRBV29-1 with TRBJ2-5; D is ambiguous. In germline, CDR1 is SQVTM, CDR2 ANQGSEA. The CDR3 has 11 residues. The V end lost 4 bases, the J end lost 2 bases, and 5 bases lay between the germline ends. CDR3 sequence: CSVVGQETQYF. The CDR3, as DNA: TGCAGCGTTGTGGGGCAAGAGACCCAGTACTTC. Supplemented by reference TRBV29-1 and TRBJ2-5, the full variable domain reads SAVISQKPSRDICQRGTSLTIQCQVDSQVTMMFWYRQQPGQSLTLIATANQGSEATYESGFVIDKFPISRPNLTFSTLTVSNMSPEDSSIYLCSVVGQETQYFGPGTRLLVL.

This rearrangement joins TRBV20-1 to TRBJ1-1; D gene unclear. From germline, CDR1 is DFQATT and CDR2 SNEGSKA (reference sequence). Trimming took off 1 base at V and 3 bases at J, with 9 bases between the two ends. This CDR3 comprises 13 residues. CDR3 in amino acids: CSARGDMYTEAFF. CDR3 sequence (DNA): TGCAGTGCTAGAGGCGATATGTACACTGAAGCTTTCTTT.

V usage is TRBV7-2 and J usage is TRBJ1-2; a possible D gene is TRBD1 (5 bases). Between the trimmed V and J ends, which lost 5 bases and 7 bases, there was a span of 14 bases. Looked up from germline, CDR1 is SGHTA and CDR2 is FQGNSA. The CDR3 runs 13 residues. The CDR3 region has the DNA TGTGCCAGCAGCACCGGTGGGGGTTCTGGCTACACCTTC. This sequence encodes CASSTGGGSGYTF.

The rearrangement joins TRBV20-1 to TRBJ1-4; perhaps TRBD1 as D (6 bases). The V end was cut by 3 bases, the J end by 3 bases, with 11 bases between. The CDR3 loop spans 14 amino acids. The germline gives CDR1 DFQATT, CDR2 SNEGSKA (reference sequence). Here the CDR3 DNA reads TGCAGTGCTAGTAGGGGGACTTCTAATGAAAAACTGTTTTTT. As protein: CSASRGTSNEKLFF.

This chain connects TRBV10-3 to TRBJ1-6; unclear D gene. The CDR3 contains 14 residues. V gave up 10 bases and J gave up 7 bases, with 17 bases separating them. The V gene's germline CDR1 is ENHRY and CDR2 SYGVKD. The CDR3 sequence is CATSRLSENSPLHF. The DNA of the CDR3 is TGTGCCACCAGCAGACTGTCCGAAAATTCACCCCTCCACTTT.

This clonotype was seen more than once but under ten times. This chain uses TRBV20-1 with TRBJ2-5; TRBD2 agrees at 11 bases. This CDR3 contains 14 residues. Germline-derived CDR1 and CDR2 are DFQATT and SNEGSKA (reference sequence). Germline trimming cut 4 bases from V and 2 bases from J; bases unmatched to any gene: 3. The CDR3 DNA reads as TGCAGTGCTACCCGACTAGCGGGACAAGAGACCCAGTACTTC. This sequence encodes CSATRLAGQETQYF.

The chain links TRBV7-9 to TRBJ2-7, with TRBD2 as a possible D gene (6 bases). Trimming shortened V by 1 base and J by 5 bases, and 21 bases separated the two germline ends. This CDR3 is built from 17 residues. Germline lookup yields CDR1 SEHNR and CDR2 FQNEAQ (reference sequence). CDR3 amino acids: CASSLGSRRDTTHEQYF. CDR3 DNA sequence: TGTGCCAGCAGCTTAGGATCCCGGCGGGATACTACCCACGAGCAGTACTTC.

This chain links TRBV7-3 with TRBJ2-5, with 7 positions matching TRBD1. V lost 4 bases, J lost 2 bases, and 1 base stayed unmatched. The CDR3 is 13 residues long. CDR1 and CDR2 (germline): SGHTA, FQGTGA. The CDR3 nucleotides are TGTGCCAGCAGCTGGGGACAGCAAGAGACCCAGTACTTC. Its protein is CASSWGQQETQYF. The complete variable domain, with remaining parts taken from reference TRBV7-3 and TRBJ2-5, reads GAGVSQTPSNKVTEKGKYVELRCDPISGHTALYWYRQSLGQGPEFLIYFQGTGAADDSGLPNDRFFAVRPEGSVSTLKIQRTERGDSAVYLCASSWGQQETQYFGPGTRLLVL.

This clonotype appeared a few times. The rearrangement uses TRBV5-1 and TRBJ2-7; no clear D. The CDR3 extends over 13 amino acids. Between the trimmed V and J ends, which lost 4 bases and 3 bases, there was a span of 11 bases. CDR1 is SGHRS and CDR2 is YFSETQ in the germline V gene. The CDR3 sequence is CASSPSESYEQYF. In DNA, the CDR3 is TGCGCCAGCAGCCCGTCGGAGAGCTACGAGCAGTACTTC.

The table lists this clonotype with many counts. The rearrangement joins TRBV18 to TRBJ1-1; TRBD1 might be the D (5 bases). From germline, CDR1 is KGHSH and CDR2 LQKENI. Trimming pared 3 bases from V and 0 bases from J, leaving 11 bases between. This CDR3 has 15 amino acids. CDR3 nucleotides: TGTGCCAGCTCACCGTTACAGGACATGAACACTGAAGCTTTCTTT. It translates to CASSPLQDMNTEAFF.